Listed below are T cell receptor beta chains from one sample, sequenced in a study of T cell responses to AZD1222 COVID-19 vaccine. The repertoire was sequenced with immunoSEQ multiplex PCR; TCRdb's copy has only in-frame clones and lacks some. Here the sample spans 150,000 to 200,000 clones, under 95% being singletons. The material sequenced was peripheral blood, taken on day 0 of AZD1222 vaccination. These receptor sequences come from an adult in good health. CDR3s include the opening cysteine and the closing phenylalanine or tryptophan. The D gene is left open where the match is weak. Clone size is stated in some rows and not others, as once, few, many or a class when expanded.

.	TRBJ2-3	.	TRBV27	TGTGCCAGCAGCAGATTAGCGGTGAGAGGGCGCCCAGATACGCAGTATTTT	CASSRLAVRGRPDTQYF
TRBD1	TRBJ1-1	.	TRBV18	TGTGCCAGCTCACCAAGGGACAGGAGTATTGAAGCTTTCTTT	CASSPRDRSIEAFF
.	TRBJ1-3	.	TRBV28	TGTGCCAGCAGTTTAGGCACCCGCTCTGGAAACACCATATATTTT	CASSLGTRSGNTIYF
TRBD2	TRBJ2-6	.	TRBV19	TGTGCCAGTAGTCCGAGGACTAGCGGGACCTCAGTTGGGGCCAACGTCCTGACTTTC	CASSPRTSGTSVGANVLTF
.	TRBJ1-6	once	TRBV14	TGTGCCAGCAGCCAAGGTTTCGACCTTTCACCCCTCCACTTT	CASSQGFDLSPLHF
.	TRBJ1-2	.	TRBV27	TGTGCCAGCAAGGGTAGGGACCGTCCTACTAATGGCTACACCTTC	CASKGRDRPTNGYTF
.	TRBJ2-1	.	TRBV6-5	TGTGCCAGCAGTTACTCCAGAGGTGGATCCTACAATGAGCAGTTCTTC	CASSYSRGGSYNEQFF
.	TRBJ2-7	.	TRBV19	TGTGCCACAGTGGGGGCTGGGCCGGGGGCCTACGAGCAGTACTTC	CATVGAGPGAYEQYF
.	TRBJ1-2	.	TRBV12-5	TGTGCTAGTGGTTTGGTAGGGGGTTATGGCTACACCTTC	CASGLVGGYGYTF
.	TRBJ1-6	.	TRBV27	TGTGCCAGCAGTTTTGTTTGGGGGGGGTCGGGCTCACCCCTCCACTTT	CASSFVWGGSGSPLHF
TRBD1	TRBJ2-7	.	TRBV19	TGTGCCAGTAGCCGGGGACAGGGGATCTACGAGCAGTACTTC	CASSRGQGIYEQYF
TRBD2	TRBJ2-3	.	TRBV7-2	TGTGCCAGCAGCTTGAGCGGGACTAGCACAGATACGCAGTATTTT	CASSLSGTSTDTQYF
.	TRBJ2-1	.	TRBV5-1	TGCGCCAGCAGCTTGAGCGGTACCAACAATGAGCAGTTCTTC	CASSLSGTNNEQFF
TRBD2	TRBJ2-3	.	TRBV10-1	TGCGCCAGCACGTCCGGGACTAGCGAAAAAAGGGATACGCAGTATTTT	CASTSGTSEKRDTQYF
.	TRBJ1-4	.	TRBV6-5	TGTGCCAGCACCATGACAGCCTCTAATGAAAAACTGTTTTTT	CASTMTASNEKLFF
.	TRBJ1-3	.	TRBV18	TGTGCCAGCTCACTCTCCCCCCTGGGAGGGTCTGGAAACACCATATATTTT	CASSLSPLGGSGNTIYF
.	TRBJ2-2	once	TRBV7-3	TGTGCCAGCAGCTTAACGGGCCACCGTTCTGGCACCGGGGAGCTGTTTTTT	CASSLTGHRSGTGELFF
.	TRBJ2-1	.	TRBV15	TGTGCCACCAGCGAGGACTCCTACAATGAGCAGTTCTTC	CATSEDSYNEQFF
TRBD1	TRBJ1-2	.	TRBV30	TGTGCCTGGAGTGTACGGACAGGGAGCTATGGCTACACCTTC	CAWSVRTGSYGYTF
TRBD1	TRBJ1-2	.	TRBV6-5	TGTGCCAGCAGTAATCCGACAGGGGCTGGCTACACCTTC	CASSNPTGAGYTF
.	TRBJ1-4	.	TRBV3-1/TRBV3-2	TGTGCCAGCAGCCCACGTAGGAGGTGGGGAGAAAAACTGTTTTTT	CASSPRRRWGEKLFF
.	TRBJ2-2	.	TRBV12-3/TRBV12-4	TGTGCCAGCCGTAGCGGGGAGCTGTTTTTT	CASRSGELFF
TRBD1	TRBJ1-2	.	TRBV15	TGTGCCACCAGCAGCTCAGGGGGAGAGGGCTACACCTTC	CATSSSGGEGYTF
.	TRBJ2-5	.	TRBV6-5	TGTGCCAGCTGGGGGGCAGAGACCCAGTACTTC	CASWGAETQYF
.	TRBJ2-7	.	TRBV29-1	TGCAGCGGATTCACGGGGAGCTCCTACGAGCAGTACTTC	CSGFTGSSYEQYF
TRBD1	TRBJ1-5	.	TRBV28	TGTGCCAGCAGTTTTCGGACAGGGAAGAATATCCTCAATCAGCCCCAGCATTTT	CASSFRTGKNILNQPQHF
.	TRBJ1-6	.	TRBV5-5	TGTGCCAGCAGTCAAAGTGTAGGGAGCAAATCTTCACCCCTCCACTTT	CASSQSVGSKSSPLHF
TRBD2	TRBJ2-7	once	TRBV4-1	TGCGCCAGCAGCCAAGATTTAGCTAGCGGGACTTACGAGCAGTACTTC	CASSQDLASGTYEQYF
.	TRBJ1-3	.	TRBV2	TGTGCCAGCACTATGGAGACTGGAAACACCATATATTTT	CASTMETGNTIYF
.	TRBJ1-4	.	TRBV7-9	TGTGCCAGCAGTTCCGACGGATCTTCTTATGAAAAACTGTTTTTT	CASSSDGSSYEKLFF
.	TRBJ1-1	.	TRBV11-3	TGTGCCAGCAGCTTACATGTGGGGCCGGGGACTGAAGCTTTCTTT	CASSLHVGPGTEAFF
.	TRBJ1-1	.	TRBV25-1	TGTGCCAGCACCAAAACGGGATCGAACACTGAAGCTTTCTTT	CASTKTGSNTEAFF
.	TRBJ2-7	few	TRBV2	TGTGCCAGCAGATACGGTCAGAGCTCCTACGAGCAGTACTTC	CASRYGQSSYEQYF
TRBD1	TRBJ2-7	.	TRBV28	TGTGCCAGCAGTTGGACAGGGGCTGGCTACGAGCAGTACTTC	CASSWTGAGYEQYF
TRBD1	TRBJ2-7	.	TRBV27	TGTGCCAGCAGTTTTGCCGGGACAGGGGATTACGAGCAGTACTTC	CASSFAGTGDYEQYF
.	TRBJ2-7	.	TRBV24-1	TGTGCCACCAGTGAGGGGGGTTACGAGCAGTACTTC	CATSEGGYEQYF
TRBD1	TRBJ1-4	.	TRBV6-1	TGTGCCAGCAGTGAAGCTGGGACAGGAGGCAAAAAACTGTTTTTT	CASSEAGTGGKKLFF
TRBD1	TRBJ1-1	.	TRBV11-3	TGTGCCAGCAGCTCCGACAGGGGGCGAGCTTTCTTT	CASSSDRGRAFF
TRBD2	TRBJ2-1	.	TRBV4-2	TGTGCCAGCAGCCAAGGGGGGCGGGAGGGTTACAATGAGCAGTTCTTC	CASSQGGREGYNEQFF
.	TRBJ1-2	once	TRBV6-5	TGTGCCAGCAACGACCGAACCCCCGGTGGCTACACCTTC	CASNDRTPGGYTF
TRBD1	TRBJ2-7	.	TRBV28	TGTGCCAGCAGTTCTACGACAGGGTTTCACGAGCAGTACTTC	CASSSTTGFHEQYF
TRBD2	TRBJ2-1	few	TRBV7-2	TGTGCCAGCAGCTTAGTAGGGACTAGCCCTAACAATGAGCAGTTCTTC	CASSLVGTSPNNEQFF
.	TRBJ1-3	once	TRBV27	TGTGCCAGCGCGGTATCCAGGGGTTTAAGTGGAAACACCATATATTTT	CASAVSRGLSGNTIYF
TRBD2	TRBJ2-1	.	TRBV5-4	TGTGCCAGCAGCTCCTTTAGCGGGGGCGGGGGGAATGAGCAGTTCTTC	CASSSFSGGGGNEQFF
.	TRBJ2-1	once	TRBV7-2	TGTGCCAGCAGCTTAGCGGGCTCAGCTTACAATGAGCAGTTCTTC	CASSLAGSAYNEQFF
TRBD1	TRBJ1-4	once	TRBV12-5	TGTGCTAGTGCCTCCGGCTCTAAGGGACAGGGTAGCGGGACTAATGAAAAACTGTTTTTT	CASASGSKGQGSGTNEKLFF
.	TRBJ2-1	.	TRBV14	TGTGCCAGCAGCCTCCAGCGGGTGAATGAGCAGTTCTTC	CASSLQRVNEQFF
TRBD2	TRBJ2-1	once	TRBV12-5	TGTGCTAGTGGTTTAGGTACTAGCGGGAGGCGCGATGAGCAGTTCTTC	CASGLGTSGRRDEQFF
.	TRBJ1-6	.	TRBV11-2	TGTGCCAGCAGCCGTGGGAGACGAGATAATTCACCCCTCCACTTT	CASSRGRRDNSPLHF
.	TRBJ1-1	.	TRBV29-1	TGCAGCGATAGTGGGCCGAGGGCCTCTGAAGCTTTCTTT	CSDSGPRASEAFF
.	TRBJ1-1	once	TRBV10-2	TGCGCCACTAACGGACACCCGAACACTGAAGCTTTCTTT	CATNGHPNTEAFF
.	TRBJ2-2	.	TRBV2	TGTGCCAGCAGGGTAGGGGAGAACACCGGGGAGCTGTTTTTT	CASRVGENTGELFF